This T cell receptor beta chain came from a study of regulatory T cells in long-lasting Graves disease (dated by TCRdb to about 2021). For the wider study: Persistent Graves' disease was defined as persistently positive TSH receptor autoantibodies together with antithyroid drug treatment for over 5 years. Peripheral blood TCR sequencing and RNA sequencing compared persistent Graves' disease patients with newly diagnosed Graves' disease patients. The study was conducted in China and was registered as a clinical trial. Antithyroid drugs had been taken for about 10.3 years on average by persistent Graves' disease patients in the clinical cohort. A total of some 35 samples underwent TCR sequencing, from about 13 patients with persistent Graves' disease and 20 or so patients with newly diagnosed Graves' disease.

The library relied on multiplex PCR. The instrument was an Illumina HiSeq 4000. iRepertoire HTBI primers and Arm-PCR amplification of CDR3 regions were used to construct TCR beta libraries. Gel purification was performed on PCR products prior to sequencing. As for how the authors treated the data: Across samples, some 62 TRBV and 13 to 15 TRBJ segments were identified and used for gene usage analysis of CDR3 amino acid clonotypes. COPE and FqMerger were used to merge the filtered high-quality paired reads into contigs. Contigs were aligned with BLAST to IMGT TRBV, TRBD and TRBJ reference genes, and CDR3 was defined per IMGT. Clonotypes above 0.1% frequency were classified as highly expanded clones. Repertoire diversity was measured by Shannon entropy, and V-J evenness by the Gini coefficient. A clonotype was considered public if more than one individual shared it. TCRdb passed the public sequencing reads through fastp at Q25 and MiXCR, retaining productive beta sequences. Identical CDR3 proteins give one entry, which carries the most common genes and DNA. These V and J calls derive from TCRdb rather than the authors' analysis. Here the sample has fewer than 450,000 distinct CDR3 sequences; around a quarter occur a single time. In total, the top ten clones hold about a quarter of the sample.

General findings and caveats noted by the study authors: TRBV28, TRBJ1-2 and TRBJ2-5 were preferentially used in persistent disease, while TRBV20-1 and TRBJ2-1 were favored in newly diagnosed disease. Sequencing and analysis were limited to the TCR beta chain. Lower TCR Shannon entropy and fewer highly expanded clones were observed in persistent Graves' disease patients than in newly diagnosed patients, which suggested clonal expansion. Peripheral blood alone was examined, since thyroid tissue, which constituted the primary lesion, could not be accessed. Persistent patients shared more public clonotypes among themselves (around 3,000) than newly diagnosed patients did (approximately 900). The small sample size was acknowledged by the authors as a limitation that may reduce accuracy.

For CDR1 and CDR2, the germline V gene lists SGHVS and FNYEAQ. V was cut back by 4 bases and J by 7 bases, leaving a gap of 13 bases between them. Including the terminal cysteine and phenylalanine, the CDR3 comprises 14 residues. Solely the CDR3 DNA is kept, with 42 bases framed from the first base. In light of the paper, this sample's time point label describes: persistent/refractory GD, antithyroid drugs over 5 years with positive TRAb. For both TCR sequencing and RNA sequencing, RNA was extracted from PBMCs in TRIzol. The diagnosis of Graves' disease followed American Thyroid Association guidelines. Patients for the study were recruited at an endocrinology department in Xi'an, China. Each patient gave approximately 10 milliliters of peripheral blood, collected in an EDTA anticoagulant tube. Ficoll Paque Plus density gradient separation was used to isolate PBMCs, and no further T cell sorting was performed. RNA quality was checked with an Agilent 2100 Bioanalyzer and agarose gel, and concentration with a NanoDrop 2000.

This clonotype was found a few times. Its specific antigen is unknown. The sample holds no much larger clone one base away, and base qualities are not on file. The input for sequencing was peripheral blood mononuclear cells (PBMCs), taken when the disease was refractory, from a patient treated with antithyroid drugs. The chain is assembled from TRBV7-6 and TRBJ2-2, with a tentative D gene TRBD1 over 5 matching bases. The source of this sequence is a female donor with Graves disease. The CDR3 region reads CASSWQGGGGELFF. The DNA reads as follows: TGTGCCAGCAGCTGGCAGGGTGGTGGCGGGGAGCTGTTTTTT.